What follows are 7 T cell receptor beta chains derived from one specimen sequenced in a study of neurological immune-mediated disorders. In TCRdb, the 5' RACE reads were re-called with MiXCR into one record per CDR3 protein. The sample records 50,000 to 70,000 distinct CDR3 sequences, roughly 4.5% being singletons. The source material was PBMCs. All receptors come from a man younger than 40 with multiple sclerosis.

At least ten counts were recorded for this clonotype. This sequence joins TRBV12-3 or TRBV12-4 and TRBJ2-7, with 9 bases matching TRBD1. This CDR3 is 18 amino acids long. Trimming took 2 bases from V and 2 from J; bases not matched to a gene: 13. The CDR3 loop is CASSLPSFQDRGTYEQYV. CDR3 DNA sequence: TGTGCCAGCAGTTTACCATCCTTCCAGGACAGGGGAACCTACGAGCAGTACGTC.

This clonotype came up many times. This chain joins TRBV3-1 and TRBJ1-1; no reliable D call. V dropped 4 bases and J dropped 5 bases, with 8 bases sitting between them. This CDR3 contains 12 residues. The germline CDR1 and CDR2 sequences are LGHDT and YNNKEL (reference sequence). DNA of the CDR3: TGTGCCAGCAGCCGAGTGGGTACTGAAGCTTTCTTT. This translates into CASSRVGTEAFF.

This clonotype has a count of ten or more. The chain couples TRBV15 to TRBJ2-7; 8 bases match TRBD1. Germline values: CDR1 LNHNV, CDR2 YYDKDF (reference sequence). Trimming removed 8 bases from V and 2 bases from J; junction bases left unmatched: 8. This CDR3 comprises 14 residues. This chain's CDR3 is CATSDRENPYEQYV. The CDR3 DNA follows: TGTGCCACCTCGGACAGGGAGAACCCCTACGAGCAGTACGTC.

This clonotype has ten or more counts. This rearrangement joins TRBV5-1 to TRBJ1-1, with no clear D. This CDR3 spans 12 amino acids. Trimming stripped 1 base from V and 1 base from J, with 2 bases between. Germline lookup yields CDR1 SGHRS and CDR2 YFSETQ. CDR3 region: CASSLSNTEAFF. In DNA, the CDR3 is TGCGCCAGCAGCTTGTCGAACACTGAAGCTTTCTTT. The full variable domain, in which reference TRBV5-1 and TRBJ1-1 provide the parts outside the CDR3, is KAGVTQTPRYLIKTRGQQVTLSCSPISGHRSVSWYQQTPGQGLQFLFEYFSETQRNKGNFPGRFSGRQFSNSRSEMNVSTLELGDSALYLCASSLSNTEAFFGQGTRLTVV.

A remark on this clonotype: A much bigger clone sits one base away, suggesting this may be a read error. This rearrangement joins TRBV5-1 to TRBJ1-1; a weak D match, TRBD1 (5 bases). This CDR3 contains 13 residues. Trimming left V 0 bases short and J 10 bases short, with 13 bases between. Germline values: CDR1 SGHRS, CDR2 YFSETQ. The CDR3 region has the DNA TGCGCCAGCAGCTTGGAAAATGGGGCGAGAGCTTTCTTT. Its translation: CASSLENGARAFF.

This clonotype has at least ten counts. This chain links TRBV6-5 with TRBJ1-3; D perhaps matches TRBD1 (5 bases). Germline V gene data show CDR1 as MNHEY and CDR2 as SVGAGI. The CDR3 length is 16 residues. The V end was cut by 0 bases, the J end by 2 bases, with 11 bases between. CDR3 sequence reads: CASSYSKPGAGNTIYF. The CDR3 DNA reads as TGTGCCAGCAGTTACTCGAAACCGGGGGCTGGAAACACCATATATTTT.

The V and J genes are TRBV7-9 and TRBJ1-2, with 9 bases identical to TRBD1. The germline V gene has CDR1 SEHNR and CDR2 FQNEAQ (reference sequence). The CDR3 extends over 16 amino acids. V trimming: 3 bases; J trimming: 6 bases; junction bases outside the gene matches: 11. CDR3 residues: CASSFLLLRTGDGYTF. DNA of the CDR3: TGTGCCAGCAGCTTCCTCCTCCTAAGGACAGGGGATGGCTACACCTTC. Full variable domain (outside the CDR3, taken from reference TRBV7-9 and TRBJ1-2): DTGVSQNPRHKITKRGQNVTFRCDPISEHNRLYWYRQTLGQGPEFLTYFQNEAQLEKSRLLSDRFSAERPKGSFSTLEIQRTEQGDSAMYLCASSFLLLRTGDGYTFGSGTRLTVV.